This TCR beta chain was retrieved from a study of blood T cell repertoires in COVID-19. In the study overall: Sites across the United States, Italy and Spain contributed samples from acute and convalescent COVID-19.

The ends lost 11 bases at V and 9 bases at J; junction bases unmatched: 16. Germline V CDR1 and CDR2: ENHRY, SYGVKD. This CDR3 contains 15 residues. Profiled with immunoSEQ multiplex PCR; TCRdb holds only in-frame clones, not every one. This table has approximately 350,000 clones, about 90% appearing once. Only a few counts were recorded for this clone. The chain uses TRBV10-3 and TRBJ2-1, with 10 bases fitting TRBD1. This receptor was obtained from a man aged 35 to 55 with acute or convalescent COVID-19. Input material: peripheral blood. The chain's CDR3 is CASQDRGLIKSEQFF. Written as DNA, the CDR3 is TGTGCCTCACAAGACAGGGGGCTGATAAAGAGTGAGCAGTTCTTC.